This is a list of T cell receptor beta chains from one sample in a study of post-analysis software for immune sequencing data. TCRdb redid the calling of the PCR reads with MiXCR, one entry per CDR3 protein. The repertoire holds roughly 800,000 distinct CDR3 sequences, with just over 45% as singletons. The material sequenced was blood. These TCRs come from a girl under 18 with multiple sclerosis. CDR3s include the opening cysteine and the closing phenylalanine or tryptophan. The order of the fields is CDR3 protein, CDR3 DNA, V gene, D gene, clone size, J gene. A D gene is named only where the DNA matches it firmly. The listing skips clone size in some rows; elsewhere it reads once, few, many or a size class.

CDR3: CASSQDQRLQDEQFF
DNA: TGCGCCAGCAGCCAAGATCAACGGTTACAGGATGAGCAGTTCTTC
V: TRBV4-3
D: .
size: .
J: TRBJ2-1

CDR3: CASRSDRALSLKEQYF
DNA: TGCGCCAGCAGGAGCGACAGGGCCCTCTCCCTCAAGGAGCAGTACTTC
V: TRBV23-1
D: TRBD1
size: .
J: TRBJ2-4

CDR3: CASSGGRGSVEQYF
DNA: TGTGCCAGCAGTGGTGGCAGGGGATCGGTCGAGCAGTACTTC
V: TRBV2
D: .
size: .
J: TRBJ2-7

CDR3: CASTHNPQGSEQYF
DNA: TGCGCCAGCACCCACAATCCACAGGGTTCGGAGCAGTACTTC
V: TRBV4-1
D: .
size: few
J: TRBJ2-5

CDR3: CSARDTAGWYEQFF
DNA: TGCAGTGCTAGAGATACAGCGGGATGGTATGAGCAGTTCTTC
V: TRBV20-1
D: TRBD2
size: few
J: TRBJ2-1

CDR3: CASSLGLLIYNEQFF
DNA: TGTGCCAGCAGCTTGGGACTTCTAATCTACAATGAGCAGTTCTTC
V: TRBV7-2
D: .
size: .
J: TRBJ2-1

CDR3: CASSLAGGDTGELFF
DNA: TGTGCCAGCAGCTTAGCTGGGGGGGACACCGGGGAGCTGTTTTTT
V: TRBV7-2
D: TRBD2
size: .
J: TRBJ2-2

CDR3: CATSTLSWTGVNGQFF
DNA: TGTGCCACCAGCACCCTTAGCTGGACAGGGGTTAATGGGCAGTTCTTC
V: TRBV15
D: TRBD1
size: .
J: TRBJ2-1

CDR3: CASSLETFSNQPQHF
DNA: TGTGCCAGCAGCTTAGAAACGTTTAGCAATCAGCCCCAGCATTTT
V: TRBV7-2
D: .
size: .
J: TRBJ1-5

CDR3: CASSQDRRQETQYF
DNA: TGTGCCAGCAGCCAGGACAGGCGACAAGAGACCCAGTACTTC
V: TRBV28
D: TRBD1
size: .
J: TRBJ2-5

CDR3: CAGGTDQNTEAFF
DNA: TGTGCCGGGGGGACAGACCAGAACACTGAAGCTTTCTTT
V: TRBV10-3
D: TRBD1
size: .
J: TRBJ1-1

CDR3: CASSNTGEQYF
DNA: TGTGCCAGCAGTAACACCGGCGAGCAGTACTTC
V: TRBV6-6
D: .
size: .
J: TRBJ2-7

CDR3: CAWKEAGPLNQPQHF
DNA: TGTGCCTGGAAGGAGGCAGGGCCGCTGAATCAGCCCCAGCATTTT
V: TRBV30
D: .
size: .
J: TRBJ1-5

CDR3: CASSLQEGGIEQYF
DNA: TGTGCCAGCAGTTTGCAGGAGGGGGGCATCGAGCAGTACTTC
V: TRBV12-3/TRBV12-4
D: .
size: few
J: TRBJ2-7

CDR3: CASSLNRDARGEQFF
DNA: TGTGCCAGCAGCTTAAACCGGGACGCAAGGGGTGAGCAGTTCTTC
V: TRBV7-9
D: .
size: .
J: TRBJ2-1

CDR3: CASSLRRQGGGTDTQYF
DNA: TGTGCCAGCAGCTTACGCCGACAGGGTGGTGGTACAGATACGCAGTATTTT
V: TRBV11-1
D: TRBD1
size: .
J: TRBJ2-3

CDR3: CASSVGGTGAEAFF
DNA: TGTGCCAGCAGCGTAGGCGGGACAGGGGCCGAAGCTTTCTTT
V: TRBV9
D: TRBD1
size: many
J: TRBJ1-1

CDR3: CASSEAPRWLAGDTQYF
DNA: TGTGCCAGCAGCGAAGCCCCCCGGTGGCTAGCGGGGGATACGCAGTATTTT
V: TRBV14
D: TRBD2
size: once
J: TRBJ2-3

CDR3: CASSVDGRAGNEQFF
DNA: TGTGCCAGCAGCGTAGACGGGAGGGCCGGTAACGAGCAGTTCTTC
V: TRBV9
D: TRBD2
size: .
J: TRBJ2-1

CDR3: CASSQDSGNTGELFF
DNA: TGTGCCAGCAGCCAAGATTCGGGGAACACCGGGGAGCTGTTTTTT
V: TRBV4-2
D: .
size: few
J: TRBJ2-2

CDR3: CASSFSHVGLAGANVLTF
DNA: TGTGCCAGCAGTTTTTCACACGTAGGGTTGGCTGGGGCCAACGTCCTGACTTTC
V: TRBV12-3/TRBV12-4
D: .
size: few
J: TRBJ2-6

CDR3: CASSWGQANSPLHF
DNA: TGCGCCAGCAGCTGGGGCCAGGCCAATTCACCCCTCCACTTT
V: TRBV5-1
D: .
size: .
J: TRBJ1-6

CDR3: CSVGKQGVGDTQYF
DNA: TGCAGCGTTGGGAAACAGGGGGTAGGAGATACGCAGTATTTT
V: TRBV29-1
D: TRBD1
size: .
J: TRBJ2-3

CDR3: CSVGNGGVQETQYF
DNA: TGCAGCGTTGGAAACGGGGGAGTCCAAGAGACCCAGTACTTC
V: TRBV29-1
D: .
size: many
J: TRBJ2-5

CDR3: CASSQREPYEQYF
DNA: TGTGCCAGCAGTCAGCGGGAGCCCTACGAGCAGTACTTC
V: TRBV6-1
D: TRBD2
size: few
J: TRBJ2-7

CDR3: CASSFGGINTEAFF
DNA: TGTGCCAGCAGCTTTGGGGGGATCAACACTGAAGCTTTCTTT
V: TRBV7-9
D: .
size: .
J: TRBJ1-1

CDR3: CASSWSRETQYF
DNA: TGTGCCAGCAGCTGGTCCCGAGAGACCCAGTACTTC
V: TRBV2
D: .
size: .
J: TRBJ2-5

CDR3: CASSLSRADLSTDTQYF
DNA: TGTGCCAGCAGCCTTTCAAGGGCAGACCTCAGCACAGATACGCAGTATTTT
V: TRBV5-5
D: .
size: .
J: TRBJ2-3

CDR3: CASSPEGTNYGYTF
DNA: TGCGCCAGCAGCCCGGAGGGAACAAACTATGGCTACACCTTC
V: TRBV4-1
D: .
size: .
J: TRBJ1-2

CDR3: CSTLYTPGPSYNEQYF
DNA: TGCAGCACTCTCTATACGCCGGGACCCTCGTACAATGAGCAGTACTTC
V: TRBV29-1
D: .
size: few
J: TRBJ2-7

CDR3: CASSELYDYGYTF
DNA: TGTGCCAGCAGTGAATTGTACGACTATGGCTACACCTTC
V: TRBV25-1
D: .
size: many
J: TRBJ1-2

CDR3: CASSQLPQGGGYTF
DNA: TGTGCCAGCAGCCAACTCCCGCAGGGGGGTGGCTACACCTTC
V: TRBV27
D: TRBD1
size: .
J: TRBJ1-2

CDR3: CSARRGWGDTQYF
DNA: TGCAGTGCTAGAAGGGGGTGGGGAGATACGCAGTATTTT
V: TRBV20-1
D: .
size: .
J: TRBJ2-3

CDR3: CASSASGRASNEQFF
DNA: TGTGCCAGCAGCGCTAGCGGGAGGGCCTCGAATGAGCAGTTCTTC
V: TRBV9
D: TRBD2
size: few
J: TRBJ2-1

CDR3: CASSLSGGRYEQYF
DNA: TGTGCCAGCTCACTAAGCGGCGGCCGCTACGAGCAGTACTTC
V: TRBV18
D: .
size: few
J: TRBJ2-7

CDR3: CASRVWGTTNEKLFF
DNA: TGTGCCAGCAGGGTCTGGGGGACAACTAATGAAAAACTGTTTTTT
V: TRBV28
D: .
size: .
J: TRBJ1-4

CDR3: CASSAYRASGSGNTQYF
DNA: TGTGCCAGCAGTGCTTATAGGGCTAGCGGGAGCGGGAATACGCAGTATTTT
V: TRBV2
D: TRBD2
size: .
J: TRBJ2-3